This section outlines one T cell receptor (beta chain) sequence together with its context. The antigen is unknown. The CDR3 covers 15 residues. Germline lookup yields CDR1 KGHSH and CDR2 LQKENI. Trimming removed 2 bases at V and 0 bases at J, with 8 bases between. The data were obtained in a study of identifying expanded T cells in peripheral blood. Study-level results: Over around two and four weeks, about 16.4 and 19 clones changed, versus more than 1 between replicates.

Only in-frame clones appear in the TCRdb table, and some are missing; sequencing was by immunoSEQ multiplex PCR. The sample records around 130,000 clones, 70% to 90% being singletons. Healthy donors had no documented immune events, such as infections, while sampled. This sequence originates from a person aged 18 to 70 in good health. The material sequenced was blood. The J gene is TRBJ2-1, the V gene TRBV18, with D unresolved. Here the CDR3 reads CASSPDQSSYNEQFF. Written as DNA, the CDR3 is TGTGCCAGCTCACCAGACCAAAGCTCCTACAATGAGCAGTTCTTC.